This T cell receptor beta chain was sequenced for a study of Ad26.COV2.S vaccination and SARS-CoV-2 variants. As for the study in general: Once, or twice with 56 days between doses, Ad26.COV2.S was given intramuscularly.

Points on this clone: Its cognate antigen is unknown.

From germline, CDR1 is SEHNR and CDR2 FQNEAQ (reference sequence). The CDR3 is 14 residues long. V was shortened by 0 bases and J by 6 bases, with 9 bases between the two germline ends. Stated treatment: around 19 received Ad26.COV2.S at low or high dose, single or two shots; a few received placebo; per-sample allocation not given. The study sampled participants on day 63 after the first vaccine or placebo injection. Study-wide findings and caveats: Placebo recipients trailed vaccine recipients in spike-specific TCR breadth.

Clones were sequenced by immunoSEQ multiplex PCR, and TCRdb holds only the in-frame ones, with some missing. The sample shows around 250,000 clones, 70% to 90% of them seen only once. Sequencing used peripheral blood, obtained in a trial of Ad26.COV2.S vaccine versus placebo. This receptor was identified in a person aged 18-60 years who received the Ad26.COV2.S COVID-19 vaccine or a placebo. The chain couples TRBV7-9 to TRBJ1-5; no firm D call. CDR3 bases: TGTGCCAGCAGCTTAGCCCCCCGAGGTCAGCCCCAGCATTTT. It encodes CASSLAPRGQPQHF.